This TCR beta chain comes out of a study of read filtering for tumor transcriptome and immune sequencing. Study details: Whole-transcriptome libraries were prepared after DNase treatment.

Bone marrow was sampled from every patient at the time of active disease. This clonotype has a count of ten or more. The library was built from around 0.4 ug RNA with molecular barcoded adaptors for alpha/delta and beta/gamma chains. TCRdb redid the calling of the reads with MiXCR, one entry per CDR3 protein. This sample yields around 48,000 distinct CDR3 sequences, of which approximately 18% are seen a single time; 15% belongs to the top ten. V lost 7 bases to trimming and J lost 2 bases; unmatched junction nucleotides: 7. This CDR3 is built from 14 residues. Germline V gene lookup returns CDR1 SGHDT and CDR2 YYEEEE.

The sample taken for sequencing was a population of CD138-negative cells sorted from bone marrow. This sequence originates from a donor aged 40 or older with multiple myeloma. The V gene is TRBV5-6, the J gene TRBJ2-3; 7 nucleotides agree with TRBD2. The CDR3 bases are TGTGCCAGCGGGAGCGGGACGGCCACAGATACGCAGTATTTT. It translates to CASGSGTATDTQYF.